Described below is a single T cell receptor beta chain sequence and its context. These data originate in a study of early T cells in non-severe SARS-CoV-2 infection. Germline values: CDR1 SGHDT, CDR2 YYEEEE. V was pared by 0 bases and J by 7 bases, with 8 bases between. This CDR3 spans 14 amino acids. One entry per CDR3 protein results from TCRdb running MiXCR on the 5' RACE reads. The table records 77,000 or so distinct CDR3 sequences, 14% of them present only once. V usage is TRBV5-6 and J usage is TRBJ1-6, with D hard to call. The sample consisted of whole blood, taken at baseline. This TCR came from an adult who was a healthcare worker with PCR-confirmed SARS-CoV-2 infection or an uninfected control (not recorded which). The CDR3 sequence: CASSLGPPNSPLHF. DNA of the CDR3: TGTGCCAGCAGCTTGGGGCCCCCAAATTCACCCCTCCACTTT.